This T cell receptor beta chain came from a study of shared clonotypes between healthy human individuals. Study-wide points: Investigators expected sequencing depth to affect clonotype sharing among donors.

The CDR3 sequence is 16 residues long. Germline loops: CDR1 GTSNPN, CDR2 SVGIG (reference sequence). The ends were cut back, 5 bases at V and 2 bases at J, with 19 bases in the middle. About this clone: No antigen is known for it.

The authors sequenced unsorted PBMC DNA on ten immunoSEQ deep assay plates. Profiling relied on immunoSEQ multiplex PCR, and the TCRdb table lists in-frame clones only, not all of them. The sample shows some 500,000 clones, roughly three quarters of them seen only once. The clonotype originates from a middle-aged woman in good health. Some clones in this sample may be carry-over from other donors' samples. Sequencing was done on a sample of PBMCs. J is TRBJ2-1 and V is TRBV30; D call uncertain. The CDR3 bases are TGTGCCTGGCGTCAAAATATCGGCCGTACCTACAATGAGCAGTTCTTC. Translated: CAWRQNIGRTYNEQFF.